Below are 28 T cell receptor beta chains sequenced from a single sample in a study of cytomegalovirus exposure and HLA in healthy donors. Both 60 Vbeta primers and 13 Jbeta primers went into the PCR. Sequencing used immunoSEQ multiplex PCR; TCRdb keeps in-frame clones, though not all of them. The sample lists under 130,000 clones, nearly 80% occurring once. Sequencing was carried out using PBMCs. The receptors stem from a man under 40 in good health and CMV-seronegative.

This chain uses TRBV4-3 with TRBJ2-6, with no clear D. Germline lookup yields CDR1 LGHNA and CDR2 YSLEER. Between the trimmed V and J ends, which lost 0 bases and 1 base, there was a span of 7 bases. The CDR3 is 16 amino acids. DNA for the CDR3: TGCGCCAGCAGCCAAGAGTCCTCGTCTGGGGCCAACGTCCTGACTTTC. Its protein product is CASSQESSSGANVLTF.

The chain couples TRBV10-1 to TRBJ2-5; TRBD2 aligns across 7 bases. The junction had 7 bases not matched to a gene; V was cut back by 5 bases and J by 1 base. Germline V CDR1 and CDR2: WNHNN, SYGVQD (reference sequence). There are 15 residues in the CDR3. Here the CDR3 DNA reads TGCGCCAGCAGTAAGCGGGGTGGGACCCAAGAGACCCAGTACTTC. As protein: CASSKRGGTQETQYF.

This clone was seen only a few times. The chain is built from TRBV4-1 and TRBJ2-7; D might be TRBD2 (6 bases). V lost 3 bases, J lost 3 bases, and 6 bases lay in between. CDR1 and CDR2 from the germline V gene are MGHRA and YSYEKL. The CDR3 has 12 amino acids. As DNA, the CDR3 is TGCGCCAGCAGCCAGGGGGGCTACGAGCAGTACTTC. This codes for CASSQGGYEQYF.

The rearrangement links TRBV19 to TRBJ1-1; a possible D gene is TRBD1 (5 bases). CDR3 size: 13 residues. Trimming shortened V by 0 bases and J by 6 bases, and 8 bases separated the two germline ends. In germline, CDR1 is LNHDA, CDR2 SQIVND (reference sequence). CDR3 bases: TGTGCCAGTAGTATAGAGGGGCAATCTGAAGCTTTCTTT. Its protein product is CASSIEGQSEAFF.

This chain connects TRBV5-1 to TRBJ2-3, with 10 bases fitting TRBD1. J gave up 7 bases and V 5 bases, and 7 bases lay outside the gene matches. CDR1 is SGHRS and CDR2 is YFSETQ in the germline V gene. CDR3 length equals 14 residues. The CDR3 DNA follows: TGCGCCAGCAGTTCTGGGACAGGGGAACATACGCAGTATTTT. Amino acid sequence: CASSSGTGEHTQYF.

V is TRBV27 and J is TRBJ2-5; D may be TRBD1 (6 bases). V dropped 7 bases and J dropped 5 bases, with 23 bases sitting between them. Germline V lookup: CDR1 MNHEY, CDR2 SMNVEV (reference sequence). The CDR3 is 16 residues long. The CDR3 sequence: CASKFSQGQPGETQYF. The DNA of the CDR3 is TGTGCCAGCAAATTCAGTCAAGGACAGCCGGGGGAGACCCAGTACTTC.

The chain has TRBV5-1 and TRBJ1-1, with 9 bases matching TRBD1. There are 16 residues in the CDR3. CDR1 is SGHRS and CDR2 is YFSETQ in the germline V gene. V lost 4 bases and J lost 6; bases outside the gene matches: 13. CDR3 sequence reads: CASSVLQGAIYSEAFF. The CDR3 DNA reads as TGCGCCAGCAGCGTCCTACAGGGGGCGATTTATTCTGAAGCTTTCTTT.

This clone has only one observation. The chain recombines TRBV10-3 with TRBJ1-2; D gene uncertain. Trimming took off 7 bases at V and 3 bases at J, with 21 bases between the two ends. Looked up from germline, CDR1 is ENHRY and CDR2 is SYGVKD. The CDR3 is 16 residues long. CDR3 protein: CAITDPGLLPDYGYTF. DNA of the CDR3: TGTGCCATCACCGACCCAGGACTCCTACCGGACTATGGCTACACCTTC.

This sequence joins TRBV12-5 and TRBJ2-1; D remains ambiguous. V lost 0 bases and J 6 bases, leaving 15 bases between the germline ends. The CDR3 runs 16 residues. CDR1 and CDR2 from the germline V gene are LGHNT and FRNRAP. The CDR3: CASGLVPRHVPNEQFF. The CDR3 bases are TGTGCTAGTGGTTTGGTACCCAGACACGTACCCAATGAGCAGTTCTTC.

This rearrangement joins TRBV6-6 to TRBJ2-7; possible D gene TRBD1, 5 bases. Trimming took 6 bases from V and 3 from J, leaving 9 bases between them. Germline CDR1 and CDR2: MNHNY and SVGAGI (reference sequence). The CDR3 is 12 amino acids. The CDR3 DNA reads TGTGCCAGCAGGGGGCTGGACTACGAGCAGTACTTC. Its translation is CASRGLDYEQYF.

The gene calls are TRBV28 and TRBJ2-5; D possibly corresponds to TRBD2 (5 bases). V lost 6 bases and J 5 bases, leaving 10 bases between the germline ends. Per germline, CDR1 MDHEN and CDR2 SYDVKM. CDR3 length: 12 amino acids. The CDR3 protein is CASSSGVETQYF. In nucleotides, the CDR3 is TGTGCCAGCAGCTCCGGGGTCGAGACCCAGTACTTC.

This chain connects TRBV6-6 to TRBJ1-5, with 10 bases lining up with TRBD1. The CDR3 contains 15 residues. Germline V gene lookup returns CDR1 MNHNY and CDR2 SVGAGI (reference sequence). After removal of 2 bases from V and 5 bases from J, the junction contained 3 bases not matched to a gene. CDR3 loop: CASSYPGTGDQPQHF. Written as DNA, the CDR3 is TGTGCCAGCAGTTACCCTGGGACAGGGGATCAGCCCCAGCATTTT.

The chain joins TRBV10-3 to TRBJ2-1, with D perhaps TRBD2 (5 bases). The CDR3 consists of 13 residues. Trimming left V 5 bases short and J 4 bases short, with 9 bases between. The germline CDR1 and CDR2 sequences are ENHRY and SYGVKD. The CDR3 reads CAISSDSYNEQFF. The CDR3 DNA reads as TGTGCCATCAGTTCGGACTCGTACAATGAGCAGTTCTTC.

The chain is built from TRBV29-1 and TRBJ2-7, with 7 bases that match TRBD1. V dropped 7 bases and J dropped 5; count of bases not matched to a gene: 8. The length of the CDR3 is 12 residues. Per germline, CDR1 SQVTM and CDR2 ANQGSEA. CDR3 sequence reads: CSALLQGHEQYF. As DNA, the CDR3 is TGCAGCGCTCTTCTACAGGGGCACGAGCAGTACTTC.

This rearrangement joins TRBV28 to TRBJ2-3; D possibly corresponds to TRBD2 (5 bases). Germline CDR1 and CDR2: MDHEN and SYDVKM. The V end lost 3 bases, the J end lost 0 bases, and 16 bases lay between the germline ends. The CDR3 consists of 17 residues. The CDR3 loop reads CASSFPRGARSTDTQYF. In nucleotides, the CDR3 is TGTGCCAGCAGTTTCCCCCGGGGAGCGAGGAGCACAGATACGCAGTATTTT. Filled out from reference TRBV28 and TRBJ2-3, the complete variable domain reads DVKVTQSSRYLVKRTGEKVFLECVQDMDHENMFWYRQDPGLGLRLIYFSYDVKMKEKGDIPEGYSVSREKKERFSLILESASTNQTSMYLCASSFPRGARSTDTQYFGPGTRLTVL.

DNA for the CDR3: TGTGCCAGCAGCCGTACCGGGACAGGGGGCAGTACTAATGAAAAACTGTTTTTT. This encodes CASSRTGTGGSTNEKLFF. The rearrangement joins TRBV7-2 to TRBJ1-4, with 12 nucleotides matching TRBD1. Losses at the gene ends were 5 bases for V and 2 bases for J; bases not matched to a gene: 9. CDR3 length: 18 amino acids. The germline V gene has CDR1 SGHTA and CDR2 FQGNSA.

The chain has TRBV6-5 and TRBJ1-2, with 12 bases fitting TRBD1. CDR3 size: 15 residues. The germline CDR1 and CDR2 sequences are MNHEY and SVGAGI. J gave up 7 bases and V 7 bases, and 10 bases lay outside the gene matches. CDR3 in amino acids: CASKKPGTGGFGYTF. DNA for the CDR3: TGTGCCAGCAAAAAACCCGGGACAGGGGGCTTTGGCTACACCTTC.

This chain uses TRBV4-1 with TRBJ2-4; TRBD2 matches 12 bases. Trimming took 0 bases from V and 5 from J; bases not matched to a gene: 5. Germline V gene data show CDR1 as MGHRA and CDR2 as YSYEKL. The CDR3 is 17 amino acids. The CDR3 is CASSQDQLAGGQNIQYF. The CDR3 coding sequence is TGCGCCAGCAGCCAAGACCAACTAGCGGGAGGACAAAACATTCAGTACTTC.

This chain links TRBV4-1 with TRBJ1-4, with 9 bases aligning to TRBD1. This CDR3 has 17 residues. The germline CDR1 and CDR2 sequences are MGHRA and YSYEKL. The V and J ends lost 0 bases and 8 bases, in that order; junction bases with no gene match: 10. The CDR3 sequence is CASSQESQTGGTEKLFF. The CDR3 region has the DNA TGCGCCAGCAGCCAAGAATCCCAGACAGGGGGTACGGAAAAACTGTTTTTT.

This chain connects TRBV4-2 to TRBJ1-5, with 10 bases that match TRBD1. V shed 4 bases and J 6 bases; nucleotides not matched to a gene: 6. Germline-derived CDR1 and CDR2 are LGHNA and YNFKEQ. CDR3 length: 15 residues. The CDR3 spells CASSRDRGPFQPQHF. The DNA of the CDR3 is TGTGCCAGCAGCCGCGACAGGGGGCCTTTTCAGCCCCAGCATTTT.

The chain carries TRBV5-1 and TRBJ2-5; TRBD1 aligns across 7 bases. The CDR3 has 14 residues. Unmatched junction bases numbered 1, after V lost 0 bases and J lost 2 bases. Germline V lookup: CDR1 SGHRS, CDR2 YFSETQ. The CDR3 DNA sequence: TGCGCCAGCAGCTTGGAGGGACAGCAAGAGACCCAGTACTTC. This encodes CASSLEGQQETQYF.

The chain combines TRBV10-1 with TRBJ2-3; maybe TRBD1 (6 bases). This CDR3 is built from 13 residues. In germline, CDR1 is WNHNN, CDR2 SYGVQD (reference sequence). The germline V and J ends were trimmed by 3 bases and 7 bases, with 11 bases remaining between them. For the CDR3, the DNA is TGCGCCAGCAGTGAATCAGGGGCCAATACGCAGTATTTT. Translated: CASSESGANTQYF.

The chain is built from TRBV30 and TRBJ2-3; 7 positions agree with TRBD2. The CDR3 runs to 13 residues. V lost 0 bases to trimming and J lost 6 bases; unmatched junction nucleotides: 3. CDR1 and CDR2 (germline): GTSNPN, SVGIG (reference sequence). The CDR3 nucleotides read TGTGCCTGGAGTGTCGGAGCGGGGGATACGCAGTATTTT. It yields the protein CAWSVGAGDTQYF. The full variable domain, with the rest looked up from reference TRBV30 and TRBJ2-3, is SQTIHQWPATLVQPVGSPLSLECTVEGTSNPNLYWYRQAAGRGLQLLFYSVGIGQISSEVPQNLSASRPQDRQFILSSKKLLLSDSGFYLCAWSVGAGDTQYFGPGTRLTVL.

The chain is built from TRBV28 and TRBJ1-3; D not certain. The CDR3 loop spans 15 amino acids. V shed 7 bases and J shed 0 bases, with 13 bases lying between them. CDR1 is MDHEN and CDR2 is SYDVKM in the germline V gene. The DNA for the CDR3 is TGTGCCAGCACCCGGTGGCGGGGCTCTGGAAACACCATATATTTT. It codes for CASTRWRGSGNTIYF.

The chain joins TRBV15 to TRBJ1-5; a weak D match, TRBD1 (6 bases). Trimming took 3 bases from V and 0 from J, leaving 12 bases between them. This CDR3 contains 16 residues. Germline V gives CDR1 LNHNV, CDR2 YYDKDF (reference sequence). The CDR3 DNA reads TGTGCCACCAGCAGTGAGGGACACCTTAGCAATCAGCCCCAGCATTTT. Residues: CATSSEGHLSNQPQHF. The full variable domain, with the rest looked up from reference TRBV15 and TRBJ1-5, is DAMVIQNPRYQVTQFGKPVTLSCSQTLNHNVMYWYQQKSSQAPKLLFHYYDKDFNNEADTPDNFQSRRPNTSFCFLDIRSPGLGDTAMYLCATSSEGHLSNQPQHFGDGTRLSIL.

The chain combines TRBV4-3 with TRBJ2-2; 7 nucleotides align to TRBD1. J gave up 1 base and V 6 bases, and 2 bases lay outside the gene matches. Germline loops: CDR1 LGHNA, CDR2 YSLEER. There are 14 residues in the CDR3. The CDR3 sequence is CASRRTGNTGELFF. CDR3 nucleotides: TGCGCCAGCAGGAGGACAGGGAACACCGGGGAGCTGTTTTTT.

This clone was counted once. The chain recombines TRBV28 with TRBJ1-1, with D tentatively TRBD1 (5 bases). Trimming pared 8 bases from V and 1 base from J, leaving 11 bases between. Germline CDR1 is MDHEN and CDR2 is SYDVKM. CDR3 length equals 13 residues. The CDR3 is CASLWGPNTEAFF. In DNA form, the CDR3 reads TGTGCCAGCCTTTGGGGCCCGAACACTGAAGCTTTCTTT.

The chain combines TRBV7-6 with TRBJ1-2; D call uncertain. Looked up from germline, CDR1 is SGHVS and CDR2 is FNYEAQ. V was cut by 5 bases and J by 3 bases, with 16 bases left in between. The CDR3 covers 15 residues. CDR3 residues: CASSDWTKEDYGYTF. CDR3 nucleotide sequence: TGTGCCAGCAGCGACTGGACGAAGGAGGACTATGGCTACACCTTC.